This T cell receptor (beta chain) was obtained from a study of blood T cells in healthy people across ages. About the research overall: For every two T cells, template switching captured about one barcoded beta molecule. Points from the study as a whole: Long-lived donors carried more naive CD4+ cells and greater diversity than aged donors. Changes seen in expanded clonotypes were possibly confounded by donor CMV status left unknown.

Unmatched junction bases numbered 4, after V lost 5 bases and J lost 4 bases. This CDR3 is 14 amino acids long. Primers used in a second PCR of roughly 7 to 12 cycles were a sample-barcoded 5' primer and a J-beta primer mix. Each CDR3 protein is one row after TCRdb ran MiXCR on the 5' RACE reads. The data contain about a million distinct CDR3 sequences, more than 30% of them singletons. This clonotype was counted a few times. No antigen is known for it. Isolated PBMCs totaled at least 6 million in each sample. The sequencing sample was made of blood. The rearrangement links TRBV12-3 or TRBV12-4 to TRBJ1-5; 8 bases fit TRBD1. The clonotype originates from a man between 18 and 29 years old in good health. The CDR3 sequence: CASSRDRINQPQHF. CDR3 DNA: TGTGCCAGCAGTCGGGACAGGATAAATCAGCCCCAGCATTTT.